This passage covers 32 T cell receptor beta chains from one sample sequenced in a study of CD4+ T cells in melanoma. Measured with immunoSEQ multiplex PCR; TCRdb has only the in-frame clones, and not every one. Of fewer than 150,000 clones listed, 92% were seen once; the top ten hold approximately 1.5%. The receptors stem from a human donor with melanoma.

The V call is TRBV11-1, the J call TRBJ2-3; 13 nucleotides line up with TRBD2. Germline CDR1 reads SGHAT; CDR2 reads FQDESV (reference sequence). Trimming took 5 bases from V and 1 from J; bases not matched to a gene: 0. The CDR3 has 15 residues. The CDR3 region has the DNA TGTGCCAGCAGCGGACTAGCGGGGGGCACAGATACGCAGTATTTT. Its translation: CASSGLAGGTDTQYF.

V is TRBV5-1 and J is TRBJ2-1, with TRBD2 matching over 8 bases. Germline V CDR1 and CDR2: SGHRS, YFSETQ. The V and J ends lost 3 bases and 9 bases, in that order; junction bases with no gene match: 2. The CDR3 covers 12 residues. The CDR3 loop reads CASSSGGAEQFF. The DNA of the CDR3 is TGCGCCAGCAGCTCGGGGGGGGCTGAGCAGTTCTTC.

The chain is built from TRBV7-8 and TRBJ2-7; D is ambiguous. CDR1 and CDR2 (germline): SGHVS, FQNEAQ. The CDR3 covers 15 residues. The germline V and J ends were trimmed by 4 bases and 7 bases, with 20 bases remaining between them. The CDR3 sequence is CASSSSSTTPWEQYF. The CDR3 DNA follows: TGTGCCAGCAGCTCCTCTAGTACCACCCCATGGGAGCAGTACTTC.

This sequence joins TRBV5-1 and TRBJ2-3, with D perhaps assigned TRBD1 or TRBD2 (6 bases each). This CDR3 region has 16 residues. The germline V gene encodes CDR1 SGHRS and CDR2 YFSETQ. Trimming pared 0 bases from V and 5 bases from J, leaving 16 bases between. CDR3 region: CASSLEGGISGDTQYF. In nucleotides, the CDR3 is TGCGCCAGCAGCTTGGAGGGGGGCATCTCCGGAGATACGCAGTATTTT.

This chain links TRBV5-1 with TRBJ1-2; tentatively, D is TRBD1 (5 bases). Germline CDR1 and CDR2: SGHRS and YFSETQ. The CDR3 extends over 13 amino acids. The V end lost 0 bases, the J end lost 8 bases, and 11 bases lay between the germline ends. The CDR3 region has the DNA TGCGCCAGCAGCTTGGAGGGACTAGGGGGCTACACCTTC. As protein: CASSLEGLGGYTF. Drawing the rest from reference TRBV5-1 and TRBJ1-2, the complete variable domain is KAGVTQTPRYLIKTRGQQVTLSCSPISGHRSVSWYQQTPGQGLQFLFEYFSETQRNKGNFPGRFSGRQFSNSRSEMNVSTLELGDSALYLCASSLEGLGGYTFGSGTRLTVV.

The chain's CDR3 is CASSPAFLGNTEAFF. CDR3 DNA: TGTGCCAGCTCACCCGCCTTTTTAGGGAACACTGAAGCTTTCTTT. The chain recombines TRBV18 with TRBJ1-1, with unresolved D. Trimming removed 3 bases at V and 1 base at J, with 12 bases between. CDR1 KGHSH and CDR2 LQKENI come from the germline V gene. CDR3 length: 15 amino acids.

The rearrangement joins TRBV5-1 to TRBJ1-2; perhaps TRBD1 as D (6 bases). The V and J ends lost 4 bases and 1 base respectively, with 20 bases between them. The CDR3 spans 17 residues. Per germline, CDR1 SGHRS and CDR2 YFSETQ. The CDR3 bases are TGCGCCAGCAGCGAAGGCGGGGGGGCGGCCCTTAACTATGGCTACACCTTC. This encodes CASSEGGGAALNYGYTF.

The chain's CDR3 is CASSYSAGGTEAFF. The CDR3 DNA is TGTGCCAGCAGTTACTCGGCAGGGGGCACTGAAGCTTTCTTT. The chain combines TRBV6-5 with TRBJ1-1; 7 bases map to TRBD1. This CDR3 comprises 14 residues. Germline V CDR1 and CDR2: MNHEY, SVGAGI. V lost 0 bases to trimming and J lost 4 bases; unmatched junction nucleotides: 2.

The chain carries TRBV25-1 and TRBJ2-1; 10 bases agree with TRBD1. Germline CDR1 and CDR2: MGHDK and SYGVNS. The CDR3 contains 14 residues. V lost 11 bases to trimming and J lost 7 bases; unmatched junction nucleotides: 11. As DNA, the CDR3 is TGTGCCGCCCCCCGGGACAGGGGCGGGAATGAGCAGTTCTTC. Its protein product is CAAPRDRGGNEQFF.

V gene TRBV4-1 combines with J gene TRBJ2-7, with unresolved D. Trimming took off 6 bases at V and 6 bases at J, with 24 bases between the two ends. The CDR3 totals 16 residues. Germline V lookup: CDR1 MGHRA, CDR2 YSYEKL. This CDR3 reads CASRLRPGLGTGEQYF. CDR3 nucleotide sequence: TGCGCCAGCAGACTTAGACCAGGTTTAGGAACGGGCGAGCAGTACTTC.

The CDR3 sequence: CASSQEGRGNYGYTF. The CDR3 DNA reads TGCGCCAGCAGCCAAGAAGGCAGGGGTAACTATGGCTACACCTTC. The rearrangement links TRBV4-1 to TRBJ1-2; tentatively, D is TRBD1 (6 bases). V lost 0 bases to trimming and J lost 1 base, with 9 bases between them. Germline CDR1 reads MGHRA; CDR2 reads YSYEKL. The length of the CDR3 is 15 residues.

The V call is TRBV9, the J call TRBJ2-7, with D unclear. CDR3 length: 15 amino acids. Trimming removed 2 bases from V and 2 bases from J, with 14 bases in between. The germline V gene has CDR1 SGDLS and CDR2 YYNGEE. The CDR3 reads CASSVSATETYEQYF. CDR3 bases: TGTGCCAGCAGCGTTTCCGCTACAGAGACCTACGAGCAGTACTTC.

In this sample, this clone turned up once. CDR3 protein: CASSLRTSGPWGTGELFF. DNA for the CDR3: TGTGCCAGCAGCCTGAGGACTAGCGGGCCATGGGGGACCGGGGAGCTGTTTTTT. V is TRBV5-4 and J is TRBJ2-2, with 11 bases identical to TRBD2. CDR1 and CDR2 from the germline V gene are SGHNT and YYREEE (reference sequence). CDR3 length equals 18 residues. With V trimmed by 4 bases and J by 5 bases, 13 bases remained unmatched.

This chain uses TRBV7-8 with TRBJ1-4; D possibly corresponds to TRBD1 (5 bases). V was cut by 1 base and J by 0 bases, with 9 bases left in between. Germline CDR1 is SGHVS and CDR2 is FQNEAQ. The CDR3 runs 16 residues. CDR3 nucleotide sequence: TGTGCCAGCAGCTTAGGCAGGGTTGCAACTAATGAAAAACTGTTTTTT. Protein product: CASSLGRVATNEKLFF.

This clone has only one observation. V is TRBV9 and J is TRBJ2-3, with 10 bases identical to TRBD1. The CDR3 is 16 residues long. V was clipped by 4 bases and J by 2 bases; unmatched bases: 7. CDR1 SGDLS and CDR2 YYNGEE come from the germline V gene. CDR3 in amino acids: CASSTRQGALTDTQYF. CDR3 nucleotides: TGTGCCAGCAGCACCCGACAGGGGGCCCTCACAGATACGCAGTATTTT.

The rearrangement uses TRBV6-5 and TRBJ2-7; the match to TRBD2 covers 10 bases. The CDR3 has 15 amino acids. CDR1 and CDR2 from the germline V gene are MNHEY and SVGAGI. J gave up 2 bases and V 0 bases, and 1 base lay outside the gene matches. The DNA of the CDR3 is TGTGCCAGCAGTTACTCCACTAGCGGGGCCTACGAGCAGTACTTC. This sequence encodes CASSYSTSGAYEQYF.

This rearrangement joins TRBV25-1 to TRBJ1-2; the match to TRBD1 covers 8 bases. This CDR3 spans 12 amino acids. J was trimmed by 4 bases and V by 6 bases; bases with no gene match: 1. Per the germline V gene, CDR1 is MGHDK and CDR2 is SYGVNS. The DNA for the CDR3 is TGTGCCAGCAGCGACAGGGGCTATGGCTACACCTTC. Residues: CASSDRGYGYTF.

The chain combines TRBV11-3 with TRBJ1-1; tentatively, D is TRBD1 (5 bases). This CDR3 region has 13 residues. Trimming stripped 0 bases from V and 8 bases from J, with 10 bases between. Germline CDR1 and CDR2: SGHNT and YENEEA. DNA for the CDR3: TGTGCCAGCAGCTTAGATCGGCGGGGGGAAGCTTTCTTT. Amino acid sequence: CASSLDRRGEAFF.

This clone was seen just once. The rearrangement joins TRBV5-1 to TRBJ1-2; D is ambiguous. Germline assignment: CDR1 SGHRS and CDR2 YFSETQ. The CDR3 is 13 amino acids. Trimming cost V 1 base and J 1 base, with 5 bases left between them. The CDR3 loop reads CASSLQSNYGYTF. In nucleotides, the CDR3 is TGCGCCAGCAGCTTGCAGAGTAACTATGGCTACACCTTC.

This clone was found once. The chain uses TRBV4-1 and TRBJ1-2, with D possibly TRBD1 on 6 matching bases. Germline CDR1 MGHRA, CDR2 YSYEKL. The CDR3 has 14 residues. V was pared by 1 base and J by 2 bases, with 8 bases between. The CDR3 DNA is TGCGCCAGCAGCCAAGTCCAGGGGAACTATGGCTACACCTTC. Protein: CASSQVQGNYGYTF.

The rearrangement joins TRBV7-2 to TRBJ1-2; 7 nucleotides match TRBD1. V trimming: 5 bases; J trimming: 0 bases; junction bases outside the gene matches: 6. The CDR3 runs to 15 residues. Germline loops: CDR1 SGHTA, CDR2 FQGNSA. CDR3 protein: CASSPDRIANYGYTF. The CDR3 DNA follows: TGTGCCAGCAGCCCGGACAGGATAGCTAACTATGGCTACACCTTC.

The chain links TRBV30 to TRBJ2-5; no clear D gene. V lost 0 bases, J lost 2 bases, and 7 bases lay in between. Germline V gene sequence: CDR1 GTSNPN, CDR2 SVGIG (reference sequence). The CDR3 spans 13 residues. The CDR3 protein is CAWSVRMQETQYF. The CDR3 coding sequence is TGTGCCTGGAGTGTACGAATGCAAGAGACCCAGTACTTC.

The J gene is TRBJ1-1, the V gene TRBV27, with D possibly matching TRBD1 (6 bases). Trimming stripped 5 bases from V and 8 bases from J, with 18 bases between. There are 14 residues in the CDR3. Germline V gives CDR1 MNHEY, CDR2 SMNVEV (reference sequence). The CDR3 sequence is CASSPTWGQTEAFF. The CDR3 DNA reads TGTGCCAGCAGTCCAACGTGGGGGCAGACGGAAGCTTTCTTT.

This rearrangement joins TRBV7-8 to TRBJ2-2; 9 bases map to TRBD1. This CDR3 spans 15 amino acids. The V and J ends lost 5 bases and 5 bases, in that order; junction bases with no gene match: 6. Germline CDR1 reads SGHVS; CDR2 reads FQNEAQ. The CDR3 nucleotides read TGTGCCAGCAGCGAGCACAGGGGGCGGACCGGGGAGCTGTTTTTT. Translating it yields CASSEHRGRTGELFF.

The chain carries TRBV10-3 and TRBJ2-2; 12 bases are a match to TRBD2. The V gene's germline CDR1 is ENHRY and CDR2 SYGVKD. CDR3 length: 15 residues. The ends lost 6 bases at V and 6 bases at J; junction bases unmatched: 5. The CDR3 here is CAISDLAGGPGELFF. Written as DNA, the CDR3 is TGTGCCATCAGCGATCTAGCGGGGGGGCCCGGGGAGCTGTTTTTT.

The CDR3 reads CASSVGGGGASGVETQYF. The CDR3 nucleotides read TGTGCCAGCAGCGTAGGAGGGGGAGGGGCTAGCGGGGTAGAGACCCAGTACTTC. The chain has TRBV9 and TRBJ2-5; 9 bases line up with TRBD2. The CDR3 loop spans 18 amino acids. J was trimmed by 4 bases and V by 0 bases; bases with no gene match: 13. Germline V gives CDR1 SGDLS, CDR2 YYNGEE.

This chain joins TRBV14 and TRBJ2-3; 7 positions match TRBD1. J lost 6 bases, V lost 4 bases, and 13 bases had no gene match. The germline V gene has CDR1 SGHDN and CDR2 FVKESK. The CDR3 contains 16 residues. DNA for the CDR3: TGTGCCAGCAGCCGCGACAGGGTTTCGAACGGGGATACGCAGTATTTT. The encoded protein is CASSRDRVSNGDTQYF.

The J gene is TRBJ2-6, the V gene TRBV9; D uncertain. This CDR3 has 17 residues. Trimming removed 4 bases from V and 2 bases from J, with 16 bases in between. Germline values: CDR1 SGDLS, CDR2 YYNGEE. The CDR3 sequence: CASSPRPVHPGANVLTF. CDR3 DNA: TGTGCCAGCAGCCCACGGCCCGTTCATCCTGGGGCCAACGTCCTGACTTTC.

The V and J genes are TRBV4-2 and TRBJ1-5; no clear D gene. The CDR3 extends over 17 amino acids. Between the trimmed V and J ends, which lost 1 base and 0 bases, there was a span of 13 bases. Germline-derived CDR1 and CDR2 are LGHNA and YNFKEQ. The CDR3 loop reads CASSQASTASSNQPQHF. CDR3 DNA sequence: TGTGCCAGCAGCCAAGCGTCAACAGCTTCTAGCAATCAGCCCCAGCATTTT.

This sequence joins TRBV30 and TRBJ2-1; D is ambiguous. The CDR3 is 17 amino acids. V dropped 1 base and J dropped 2 bases, with 18 bases sitting between them. Germline V CDR1 and CDR2: GTSNPN, SVGIG (reference sequence). In DNA form, the CDR3 reads TGTGCCTGGAGTGCCAGCCCATGGGGTTCTACCTACAATGAGCAGTTCTTC. Its translation is CAWSASPWGSTYNEQFF.

This chain connects TRBV4-1 to TRBJ2-3; D is unresolved. CDR3 length: 16 residues. CDR1 and CDR2 from the germline V gene are MGHRA and YSYEKL. V was trimmed by 4 bases and J by 1 base, leaving 15 bases between them. The CDR3 sequence is CASSLQFPEGTDTQYF. CDR3 nucleotide sequence: TGCGCCAGCAGCCTACAATTCCCCGAGGGCACAGATACGCAGTATTTT.

The chain links TRBV18 to TRBJ1-2; a weak D match, TRBD1 (5 bases). V lost 1 base and J 7 bases, leaving 13 bases between the germline ends. CDR3 length equals 14 residues. The germline V gene encodes CDR1 KGHSH and CDR2 LQKENI. CDR3 in DNA: TGTGCCAGCTCACCACTTCAAGGGGAGGGTGGCTACACCTTC. It specifies CASSPLQGEGGYTF.